This T cell receptor (beta chain) was observed in a study of cytotoxic CD8 clonotypes in ibrutinib-treated CLL. Study in general: On average, over 90,000 productive rearrangements and 255,043 productive templates per sample.

There are 13 residues in the CDR3. CDR1 and CDR2 (germline): SQVTM, ANQGSEA. Between the trimmed V and J ends, which lost 5 bases and 2 bases, there was a span of 12 bases. Here immunoSEQ multiplex PCR was the method, and the copy in TCRdb shows in-frame clones only, minus some. Here the sample spans approximately 350,000 clones, over 55% being singletons. Study-level points and caveats: Clonality showed a rise at ibrutinib response that reversed toward baseline at progression.

This clone was seen more than once but under ten times. Its matching antigen is unknown. TCR beta library input comprised around 2 micrograms of genomic DNA from cryopreserved PBMCs. The J gene is TRBJ1-2, the V gene TRBV29-1; D call uncertain. The sequences come from PBMCs, collected after 36 months of ibrutinib treatment. This clonotype was obtained from a human donor with chronic lymphocytic leukemia. CDR3 sequence (DNA): TGCAGCGTTCCCCCCGGGCAAAACTATGGCTACACCTTC. Protein sequence: CSVPPGQNYGYTF.